This is a list of T cell receptor beta chains from one sample in a study of blood T cell repertoires in COVID-19. The table came from immunoSEQ multiplex PCR; TCRdb's copy has only in-frame clones and leaves some out. The sample holds 81,000 or so clones, 75% to 90% seen once. The specimen was peripheral blood. Source of these receptors: a human donor in a cohort sampled during active COVID-19. Both conserved end residues are part of each CDR3. A D gene is named only where the DNA matches it firmly. Only part of the rows carry a size: once, few, many, or a class if the clone is expanded.

TRBV7-2	16	TRBJ1-2	-	-	CASSLSVGDTNYGYTF	TGTGCCAGCAGCTTAAGTGTCGGGGATACTAACTATGGCTACACCTTC
TRBV7-8	14	TRBJ2-5	TRBD2	-	CASSSRLAGETQYF	TGTGCCAGCAGCTCCAGACTAGCGGGAGAGACCCAGTACTTC
TRBV28	16	TRBJ1-3	TRBD1	-	CASSWTGLTPGNTIYF	TGTGCCAGCAGTTGGACAGGATTAACGCCTGGAAACACCATATATTTT
TRBV4-1	16	TRBJ1-4	TRBD1	-	CASSQPGQGAGEKLFF	TGCGCCAGCAGCCAACCTGGACAGGGGGCGGGTGAAAAACTGTTTTTT
TRBV18	15	TRBJ1-6	TRBD1	-	CASSLTGDLPSPLHF	TGTGCCAGCTCACTAACAGGGGATCTACCGTCACCCCTCCACTTT
TRBV5-6	16	TRBJ1-5	-	-	CASSLAGTGSNQPQHF	TGTGCCAGCAGCTTGGCCGGAACAGGGAGTAATCAGCCCCAGCATTTT
TRBV14	14	TRBJ2-2	-	-	CASSQDRGTGELFF	TGTGCCAGCAGCCAAGATCGGGGCACCGGGGAGCTGTTTTTT
TRBV19	16	TRBJ1-5	TRBD1	-	CASSISDREQDQPQHF	TGTGCCAGTAGTATTTCGGACAGGGAGCAGGATCAGCCCCAGCATTTT
TRBV18	16	TRBJ1-2	TRBD1	few	CASSLQGAVGNYGYTF	TGTGCCAGCTCACTTCAGGGGGCGGTCGGTAACTATGGCTACACCTTC
TRBV3-1/TRBV3-2	15	TRBJ1-1	-	-	CASSQGWGGGVAPIF	TGTGCCAGCAGCCAAGGATGGGGTGGAGGGGTCGCCCCAATCTTT
TRBV25-1	16	TRBJ2-5	-	-	CASSDHSGGQQETQYF	TGTGCCAGCAGTGATCACTCAGGGGGGCAGCAAGAGACCCAGTACTTC
TRBV7-9	14	TRBJ1-1	-	once	CASSSGARNTEAFF	TGTGCCAGCAGCTCAGGGGCCCGAAACACTGAAGCTTTCTTT
TRBV7-9	14	TRBJ2-3	TRBD1	-	CASSSPGQGNTQYF	TGTGCCAGCAGCTCTCCGGGACAGGGGAATACGCAGTATTTT
TRBV5-5	16	TRBJ1-6	-	many	CASSLIPLSYNSPLHF	TGTGCCAGCAGCTTGATCCCCTTATCCTATAATTCACCCCTCCACTTT
TRBV5-1	14	TRBJ1-1	-	-	CASSPRGFWAEAFF	TGCGCCAGCAGCCCCCGGGGGTTTTGGGCTGAAGCTTTCTTT
TRBV5-6	15	TRBJ1-5	TRBD1	-	CASSGGQGAAQPQHF	TGTGCCAGCAGCGGGGGACAGGGGGCTGCTCAGCCCCAGCATTTT
TRBV2	15	TRBJ2-1	-	-	CASRHRGAFLVEQFF	TGTGCCAGCAGGCACCGGGGGGCCTTTTTAGTTGAGCAGTTCTTC
TRBV5-1	16	TRBJ2-3	TRBD2	-	CASSAGLAGGSDTQYF	TGCGCCAGCAGCGCCGGACTAGCGGGGGGTTCAGATACGCAGTATTTT
TRBV5-1	13	TRBJ2-3	TRBD2	once	CASTGGLTDTQYF	TGCGCCAGCACGGGGGGACTCACAGATACGCAGTATTTT
TRBV7-6	15	TRBJ2-4	-	-	CASSLGGVQKNIQYF	TGTGCCAGCAGCTTAGGGGGGGTTCAAAAAAACATTCAGTACTTC
TRBV18	15	TRBJ1-1	TRBD1	-	CASSRDSDPNTEAFF	TGTGCCAGCTCACGGGACAGCGATCCGAACACTGAAGCTTTCTTT
TRBV15	14	TRBJ2-2	-	-	CATSRAGFTGELFF	TGTGCCACCAGCAGAGCAGGGTTCACCGGGGAGCTGTTTTTT
TRBV5-8	13	TRBJ1-2	TRBD1	-	CASSRTGDYGYTF	TGTGCCAGCAGCAGGACAGGGGACTATGGCTACACCTTC
TRBV5-1	16	TRBJ2-3	-	-	CASSLEYSDYTDTQYF	TGCGCCAGCAGCTTGGAGTATTCCGACTACACAGATACGCAGTATTTT
TRBV9	15	TRBJ2-1	-	-	CASSVGRASYNEQFF	TGTGCCAGCAGCGTTGGGCGGGCCTCCTACAATGAGCAGTTCTTC
TRBV18	13	TRBJ2-7	TRBD2	-	CASSRGLVDEQYF	TGTGCCAGCTCGCGGGGACTAGTCGACGAGCAGTACTTC
TRBV2	14	TRBJ1-2	-	few	CASSAQAANYGYTF	TGTGCCAGCAGCGCCCAGGCAGCCAACTATGGCTACACCTTC
TRBV5-1	14	TRBJ2-2	-	-	CASTGLSNTGELFF	TGCGCCAGCACCGGACTGTCGAACACCGGGGAGCTGTTTTTT
TRBV9	15	TRBJ1-2	-	-	CASSVWDSQDYGYTF	TGTGCCAGCAGCGTTTGGGACTCCCAAGACTATGGCTACACCTTC